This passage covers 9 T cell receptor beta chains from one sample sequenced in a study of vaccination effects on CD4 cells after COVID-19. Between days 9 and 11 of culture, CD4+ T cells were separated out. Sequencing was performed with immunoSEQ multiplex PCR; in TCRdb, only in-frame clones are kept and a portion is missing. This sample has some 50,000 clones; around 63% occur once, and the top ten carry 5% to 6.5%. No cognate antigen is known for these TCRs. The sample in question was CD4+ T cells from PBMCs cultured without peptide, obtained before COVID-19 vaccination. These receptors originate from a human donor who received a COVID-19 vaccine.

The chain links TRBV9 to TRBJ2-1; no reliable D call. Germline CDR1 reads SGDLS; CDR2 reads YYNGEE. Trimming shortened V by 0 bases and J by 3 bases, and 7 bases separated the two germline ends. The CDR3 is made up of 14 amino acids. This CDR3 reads CASSVEQFYNEQFF. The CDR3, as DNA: TGTGCCAGCAGCGTAGAACAGTTCTACAATGAGCAGTTCTTC.

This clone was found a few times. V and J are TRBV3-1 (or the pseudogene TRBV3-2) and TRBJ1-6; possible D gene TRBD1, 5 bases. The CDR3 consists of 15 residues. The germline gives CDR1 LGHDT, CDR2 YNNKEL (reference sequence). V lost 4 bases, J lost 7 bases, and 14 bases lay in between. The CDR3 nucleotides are TGTGCCAGCAGCCCCCAAGACAGACGAAATTCACCCCTCCACTTT. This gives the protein CASSPQDRRNSPLHF.

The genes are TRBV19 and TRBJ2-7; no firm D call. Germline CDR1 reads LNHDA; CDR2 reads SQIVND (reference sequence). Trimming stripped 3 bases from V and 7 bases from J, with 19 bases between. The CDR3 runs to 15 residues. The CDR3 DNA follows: TGTGCCAGTAGTATTGGCCCCAGCCCTCTCGGGGAGCAGTACTTC. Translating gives CASSIGPSPLGEQYF.

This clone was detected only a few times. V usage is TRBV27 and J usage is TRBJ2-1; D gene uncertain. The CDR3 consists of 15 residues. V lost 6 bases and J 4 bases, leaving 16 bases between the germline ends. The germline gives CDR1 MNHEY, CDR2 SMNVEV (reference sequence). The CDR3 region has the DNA TGTGCCAGCAGGGGATCCGGGCCCCTTTACAATGAGCAGTTCTTC. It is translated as CASRGSGPLYNEQFF.

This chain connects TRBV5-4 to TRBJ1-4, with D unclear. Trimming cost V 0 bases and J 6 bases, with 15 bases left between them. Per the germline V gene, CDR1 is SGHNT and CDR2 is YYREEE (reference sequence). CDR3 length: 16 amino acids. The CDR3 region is CASSLDGVGMHEKLFF. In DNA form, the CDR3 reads TGTGCCAGCAGCTTGGACGGGGTCGGCATGCATGAAAAACTGTTTTTT. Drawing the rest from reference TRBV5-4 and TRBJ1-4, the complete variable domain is ETGVTQSPTHLIKTRGQQVTLRCSSQSGHNTVSWYQQALGQGPQFIFQYYREEENGRGNFPPRFSGLQFPNYSSELNVNALELDDSALYLCASSLDGVGMHEKLFFGSGTQLSVL.

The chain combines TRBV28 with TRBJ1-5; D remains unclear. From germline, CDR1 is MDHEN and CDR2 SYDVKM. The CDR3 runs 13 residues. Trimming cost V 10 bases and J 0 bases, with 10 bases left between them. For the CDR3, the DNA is TGTGCCACGACGGCAAATAGCAATCAGCCCCAGCATTTT. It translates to CATTANSNQPQHF.

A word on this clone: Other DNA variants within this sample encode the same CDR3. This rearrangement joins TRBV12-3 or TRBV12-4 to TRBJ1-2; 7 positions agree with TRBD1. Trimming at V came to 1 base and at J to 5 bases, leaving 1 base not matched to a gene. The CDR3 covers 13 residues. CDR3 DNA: TGTGCCAGCAGTTTAGGACAGGGTTATGGCTACACCTTC. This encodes CASSLGQGYGYTF.

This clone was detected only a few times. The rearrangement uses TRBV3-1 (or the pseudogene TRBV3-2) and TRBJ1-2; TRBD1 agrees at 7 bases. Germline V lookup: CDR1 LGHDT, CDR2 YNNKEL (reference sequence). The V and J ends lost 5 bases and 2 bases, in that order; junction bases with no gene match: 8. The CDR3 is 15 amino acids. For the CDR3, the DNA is TGTGCCAGCAGCTTCACAGGGGCTATCAACTATGGCTACACCTTC. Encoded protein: CASSFTGAINYGYTF.

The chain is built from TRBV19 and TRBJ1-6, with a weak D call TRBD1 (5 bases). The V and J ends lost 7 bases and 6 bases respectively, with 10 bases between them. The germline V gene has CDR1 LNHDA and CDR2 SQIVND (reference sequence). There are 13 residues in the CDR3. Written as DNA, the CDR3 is TGTGCCAGTAATACACAGGCTAATTCACCCCTCCACTTT. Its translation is CASNTQANSPLHF.